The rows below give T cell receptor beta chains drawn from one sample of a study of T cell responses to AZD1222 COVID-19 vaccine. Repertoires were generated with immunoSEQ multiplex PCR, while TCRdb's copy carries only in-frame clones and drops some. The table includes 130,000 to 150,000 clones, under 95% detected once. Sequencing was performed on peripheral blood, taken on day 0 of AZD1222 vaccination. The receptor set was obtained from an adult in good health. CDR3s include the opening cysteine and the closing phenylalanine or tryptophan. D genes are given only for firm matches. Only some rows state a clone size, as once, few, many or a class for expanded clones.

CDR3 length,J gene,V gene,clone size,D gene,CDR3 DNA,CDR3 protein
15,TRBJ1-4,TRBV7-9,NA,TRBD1,TGTGCCAGCAGCTTAGGGGACAGGGATAATGAAAAACTGTTTTTT,CASSLGDRDNEKLFF
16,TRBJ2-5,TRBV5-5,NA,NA,TGTGCCAGCAGCTTGGAGAGGTGGCAGGGGCGAGAGACCCAGTACTTC,CASSLERWQGRETQYF
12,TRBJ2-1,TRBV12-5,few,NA,TGTGCTAGTGGTATCGGGATCAATGAGCAGTTCTTC,CASGIGINEQFF
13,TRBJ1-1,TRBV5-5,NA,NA,TGTGCCAGCAGCAGCACACCAAACACTGAAGCTTTCTTT,CASSSTPNTEAFF
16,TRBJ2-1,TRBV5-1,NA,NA,TGCGCCAGCAGCTTGGCCGGCGGTAACTCCTACAATGAGCAGTTCTTC,CASSLAGGNSYNEQFF
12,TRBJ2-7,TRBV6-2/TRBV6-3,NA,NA,TGTGCCACCAGCTTTCCCCCCTACGAGCAGTACTTC,CATSFPPYEQYF
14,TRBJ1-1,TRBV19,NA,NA,TGTGCCAGTAGTACCCCGGGACATGGCACTGAAGCTTTCTTT,CASSTPGHGTEAFF
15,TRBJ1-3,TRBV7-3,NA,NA,TGTGCCAGCAGCTTAAACGGGGTAGCCGGAAACACCATATATTTT,CASSLNGVAGNTIYF
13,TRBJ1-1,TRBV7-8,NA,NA,TGTGCCAGCAGCGACGGGGGGCCCACTGAAGCTTTCTTT,CASSDGGPTEAFF
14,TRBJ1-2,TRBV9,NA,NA,TGTGCCAGCAGCGTCGCGGATTGGTTCTATGGCTACACCTTC,CASSVADWFYGYTF
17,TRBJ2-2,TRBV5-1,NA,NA,TGCGCCAGCAGCTTGGTGGGCGGACTGATGAACACCGGGGAGCTGTTTTTT,CASSLVGGLMNTGELFF
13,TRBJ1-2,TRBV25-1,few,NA,TGTGCCAGCAGTGAATTGAGGACCGATGGCTACACCTTC,CASSELRTDGYTF
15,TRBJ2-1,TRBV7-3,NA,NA,TGTGCCAGCAGCCTACAGGGGGGGACCTACAATGAGCAGTTCTTC,CASSLQGGTYNEQFF
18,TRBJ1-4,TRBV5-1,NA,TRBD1,TGCGCCAGCAGCTTTGGACAGGCCGGGGTGGCTGTAGATGAAAAACTGTTTTTT,CASSFGQAGVAVDEKLFF
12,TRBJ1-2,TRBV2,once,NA,TGTGCCAGCAGTGAAGGAGAGGGTGGCTACACCTTC,CASSEGEGGYTF
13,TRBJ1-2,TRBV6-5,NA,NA,TGTGCCAGCAGTCGGACAGCTAACTATGGCTACACCTTC,CASSRTANYGYTF
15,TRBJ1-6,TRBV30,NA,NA,TGTGCCTGGAGGCAACGGACAATGGATAATTCACCCCTCCACTTT,CAWRQRTMDNSPLHF
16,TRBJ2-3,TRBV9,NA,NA,TGTGCCAGCAGCGTAGCTACAGCCATTAGCACAGATACGCAGTATTTT,CASSVATAISTDTQYF
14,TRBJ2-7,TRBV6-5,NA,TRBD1,TGTGCCAGTAGAGTTGGACAGGGGATCAGGGAGCAGTACTTC,CASRVGQGIREQYF
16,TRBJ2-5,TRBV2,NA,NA,TGTGCCAGCAGTGAAACCTTGACGCAGGCCCAAGAGACCCAGTACTTC,CASSETLTQAQETQYF
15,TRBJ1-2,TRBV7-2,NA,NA,TGTGCCAGCAGCTTAGCGGAGACAGGCCCTCGAGGCTACACCTTC,CASSLAETGPRGYTF
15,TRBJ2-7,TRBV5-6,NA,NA,TGTGCCAGCATCCTCCGGACAGGGCGGGGGTTTGAGCAGTACTTC,CASILRTGRGFEQYF
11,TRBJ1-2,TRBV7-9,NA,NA,TGTGCCAGCAGCTACGACTATGGCTACACCTTC,CASSYDYGYTF
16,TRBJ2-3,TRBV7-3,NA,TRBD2,TGTGCCAGCAGCCTAGGACTAGCGGGGTTGACAGATACGCAGTATTTT,CASSLGLAGLTDTQYF
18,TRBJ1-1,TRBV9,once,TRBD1,TGTGCCAGCAGCAAATTTCCGGGACAGGGGGCGCCGAACACTGAAGCTTTCTTT,CASSKFPGQGAPNTEAFF
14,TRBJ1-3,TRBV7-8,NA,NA,TGTGCCAGCACCCCCGGAGGGCCGGAAAACACCATATATTTT,CASTPGGPENTIYF
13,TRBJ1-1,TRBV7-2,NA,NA,TGTGCCAGCAGCTTAATGAGGGTCTCTGAAGCTTTCTTT,CASSLMRVSEAFF
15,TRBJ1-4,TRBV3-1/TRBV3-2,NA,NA,TGTGCCAGCAGCCACCCGCAGTCAACTAATGAAAAACTGTTTTTT,CASSHPQSTNEKLFF